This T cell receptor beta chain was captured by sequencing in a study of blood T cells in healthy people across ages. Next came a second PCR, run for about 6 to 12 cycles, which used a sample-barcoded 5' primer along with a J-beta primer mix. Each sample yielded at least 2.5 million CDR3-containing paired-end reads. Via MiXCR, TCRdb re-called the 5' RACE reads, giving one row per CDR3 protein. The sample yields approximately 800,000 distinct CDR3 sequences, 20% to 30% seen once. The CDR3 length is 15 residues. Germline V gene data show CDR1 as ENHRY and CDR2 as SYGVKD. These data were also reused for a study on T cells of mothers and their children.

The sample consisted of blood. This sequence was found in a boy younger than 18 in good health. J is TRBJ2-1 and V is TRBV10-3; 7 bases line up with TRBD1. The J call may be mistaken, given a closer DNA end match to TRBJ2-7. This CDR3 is CAISFPGQLYYEQYF. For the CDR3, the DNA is TGTGCCATCAGTTTTCCGGGACAGCTTTACTACGAGCAGTACTTC.